This T cell receptor beta chain was found in a study of blood T cell dynamics during melanoma immunotherapy. On the study more broadly: Standard first-line treatment here was pembrolizumab or nivolumab plus ipilimumab in metastatic melanoma.

Assay: immunoSEQ multiplex PCR; the TCRdb copy retains only in-frame clones and omits some. The repertoire holds roughly 9,700 clones, with 88% as singletons. Time point here: week 3, after first cycle of checkpoint inhibitor. Sampling occurred pretreatment (T0) and at week 3 (W3), after cycle one of checkpoint blockade. This CDR3 is built from 11 residues. V was shortened by 6 bases and J by 3 bases, with 6 bases between the two germline ends. CDR1 is LNHDA and CDR2 is SQIVND in the germline V gene (reference sequence). This clone has more than one count but fewer than ten. V is TRBV19 and J is TRBJ2-7, with TRBD1 as a possible D gene (6 bases). The sequencing here drew on blood, taken from a patient treated with checkpoint blockade. This TCR derives from a human donor with melanoma. The CDR3 region has the DNA TGTGCCAGTAGGGACAGCTACGAGCAGTACTTC. Its protein is CASRDSYEQYF.